The 13 T cell receptor beta chains below were found in one sample sequenced in a study of cytomegalovirus exposure and HLA in healthy donors. Use of 60 Vbeta and 13 Jbeta primers characterized the PCR. Assay: immunoSEQ multiplex PCR; the TCRdb copy retains only in-frame clones and omits some. Of 120,000 or so clones listed, about four fifths are singletons. The sequencing sample was made of PBMCs. These receptors were collected from a woman aged 45-65 years in good health and CMV-seropositive.

This clone was seen many times. The rearrangement uses TRBV15 and TRBJ2-5; 9 bases fit TRBD2. Losses at the gene ends were 6 bases for V and 4 bases for J; bases not matched to a gene: 6. In germline, CDR1 is LNHNV, CDR2 YYDKDF (reference sequence). The CDR3 is made up of 14 amino acids. The CDR3 is CATRAERGVETQYF. The CDR3 coding sequence is TGTGCCACCAGGGCGGAGCGGGGGGTAGAGACCCAGTACTTC.

There are a few counts of this clone. The chain has TRBV30 and TRBJ2-6; D call uncertain. CDR3 length equals 15 residues. Germline CDR1 reads GTSNPN; CDR2 reads SVGIG (reference sequence). The V end lost 2 bases, the J end lost 2 bases, and 10 bases lay between the germline ends. CDR3 DNA: TGTGCCTGGAGTCCGGGTCTGGCTGGGGCCAACGTCCTGACTTTC. The encoded protein is CAWSPGLAGANVLTF.

V is TRBV6-5 and J is TRBJ1-2; D remains ambiguous. Trimming pared 2 bases from V and 4 bases from J, leaving 5 bases between. This CDR3 contains 12 residues. Per germline, CDR1 MNHEY and CDR2 SVGAGI. CDR3 protein: CASSYGTYGYTF. The CDR3 DNA follows: TGTGCCAGCAGTTACGGCACCTATGGCTACACCTTC.

A few counts support this clone. The chain employs TRBV19 and TRBJ2-3; D is unclear. The V end was cut by 10 bases, the J end by 2 bases, with 16 bases between. This CDR3 has 14 residues. The germline CDR1 and CDR2 sequences are LNHDA and SQIVND (reference sequence). The CDR3 region has the DNA TGTGCCACCGCCCCGCTTCTATCCACAGATACGCAGTATTTT. It specifies CATAPLLSTDTQYF.

There are a few counts of this clone. This chain links TRBV5-1 with TRBJ2-7; 8 bases are a match to TRBD2. CDR1 is SGHRS, CDR2 YFSETQ, per germline. This CDR3 has 14 amino acids. With V trimmed by 4 bases and J by 6 bases, 9 bases remained unmatched. DNA for the CDR3: TGCGCCAGCAGCCCGGCCGGGGGGGGCCCCGAGCAGTACTTC. Translated, it gives CASSPAGGGPEQYF.

This clone was counted a few times. The chain couples TRBV4-3 to TRBJ1-1; 10 bases map to TRBD1. Germline lookup yields CDR1 LGHNA and CDR2 YSLEER. There are 14 residues in the CDR3. V shed 6 bases, J shed 3 bases, and the junction held 4 bases outside the gene matches. CDR3 sequence: CASRSDRGHTEAFF. CDR3 nucleotides: TGCGCCAGCAGATCCGACAGGGGGCACACTGAAGCTTTCTTT.

The CDR3 coding sequence is TGTGCCAGCAGCTTACAGGGTTACAATGAGCAGTTCTTC. Translated: CASSLQGYNEQFF. V and J are TRBV5-6 and TRBJ2-1, with a weak D call TRBD1 (6 bases). CDR1 is SGHDT and CDR2 is YYEEEE in the germline V gene. V was shortened by 2 bases and J by 4 bases, with 7 bases between the two germline ends. The CDR3 has 13 residues.

The chain has TRBV30 and TRBJ1-5; perhaps TRBD1 as D (5 bases). The CDR3 is made up of 13 amino acids. V was clipped by 2 bases and J by 5 bases, with 10 bases between them. Per the germline V gene, CDR1 is GTSNPN and CDR2 is SVGIG (reference sequence). CDR3 in amino acids: CAWSLTRDQPQHF. The CDR3 region has the DNA TGTGCCTGGAGTTTAACCAGGGATCAGCCCCAGCATTTT.

This clone came up a few times. At one end, the junction sequence differs from germline, possibly due to a read error. V and J are TRBV7-3 and TRBJ2-3, with a tentative D call TRBD1 (5 bases). The germline CDR1 and CDR2 sequences are SGHTA and FQGTGA. This CDR3 region has 15 residues. The DNA of the CDR3 is TGCGCCAGCAGCCAAGTTCCAGGGCCCACAGATACGCAGTATTTT. Translating gives CASSQVPGPTDTQYF.

This clone was recorded once. The chain combines TRBV14 with TRBJ1-1; D remains ambiguous. The CDR3 length is 14 residues. The V end lost 4 bases, the J end lost 1 base, and 10 bases lay between the germline ends. Germline V gene lookup returns CDR1 SGHDN and CDR2 FVKESK. Here the CDR3 reads CASSRGSPNTEAFF. Written as DNA, the CDR3 is TGTGCCAGCAGCCGCGGGAGCCCGAACACTGAAGCTTTCTTT.

The chain joins TRBV30 to TRBJ2-7, with TRBD1 matching 8 bases. The CDR3 spans 16 residues. J was trimmed by 0 bases and V by 1 base; bases with no gene match: 8. CDR1 and CDR2 from the germline V gene are GTSNPN and SVGIG (reference sequence). In DNA form, the CDR3 reads TGTGCCTGGAGTGGTTACAGGGGGTCGAGCTCCTACGAGCAGTACTTC. Amino acids: CAWSGYRGSSSYEQYF.

The rearrangement uses TRBV9 and TRBJ1-1; TRBD1 might be the D (5 bases). Per the germline V gene, CDR1 is SGDLS and CDR2 is YYNGEE. V was shortened by 4 bases and J by 5 bases, with 15 bases between the two germline ends. This CDR3 region has 14 residues. CDR3 sequence (DNA): TGTGCCAGCAGCCTGGTGGGGGGGGAAACTGAAGCTTTCTTT. As protein: CASSLVGGETEAFF.

This rearrangement joins TRBV19 to TRBJ2-7, with 15 nucleotides matching TRBD2. J gave up 2 bases and V 5 bases, and 1 base lay outside the gene matches. From germline, CDR1 is LNHDA and CDR2 SQIVND (reference sequence). The CDR3 spans 15 residues. DNA of the CDR3: TGTGCCAGTAGTTGGACTAGCGGGAGGGCCTACGAGCAGTACTTC. Protein: CASSWTSGRAYEQYF.